These 5 T cell receptor beta chains were all obtained from the same sample, sequenced in a study of blood T cells in healthy people across ages. The second PCR ran about 6 to 11 cycles with a sample-barcoded 5' primer and J-beta primers. TCRdb redid the calling of the 5' RACE reads with MiXCR, one entry per CDR3 protein. The sample consists of 600,000 to 650,000 distinct CDR3 sequences, roughly 53% of them appearing once. The sequencing sample was made of blood. The receptor set was obtained from a man in his 60s in good health.

V is TRBV7-8 and J is TRBJ1-1; TRBD1 might be the D (5 bases). The CDR3 length is 16 residues. Germline CDR1 reads SGHVS; CDR2 reads FQNEAQ. Trimming took 1 base from V and 4 from J, leaving 16 bases between them. CDR3 nucleotides: TGTGCCAGCAGCTTAGTGTCCGGCGGGGGATCCACTGAAGCTTTCTTT. Translating gives CASSLVSGGGSTEAFF.

V gene TRBV29-1 combines with J gene TRBJ2-4; the D gene could be TRBD1 or TRBD2 (6 bases each). The DNA end is a closer match to TRBJ2-5, so the J assignment may be wrong. This CDR3 has 14 residues. Germline V gene data show CDR1 as SQVTM and CDR2 as ANQGSEA. DNA of the CDR3: TGCAGCGTTGAAGAGTCGGGGGCGGGGGAGACCCAGTACTTC. Translating gives CSVEESGAGETQYF.

The J gene is TRBJ1-2, the V gene TRBV6-5, with a tentative D call TRBD1 (6 bases). The CDR3 is made up of 15 amino acids. Germline-derived CDR1 and CDR2 are MNHEY and SVGAGI. V was shortened by 2 bases and J by 11 bases, with 21 bases between the two germline ends. The CDR3 bases are TGTGCCAGCAGTTACGGGGGGGGGCGCTACTTGAGGTACACCTTC. Translation: CASSYGGGRYLRYTF.

This clonotype is a singleton in its sample. The genes are TRBV5-1 and TRBJ1-1, with TRBD1 matching over 7 bases. The CDR3 totals 13 residues. V shed 5 bases and J 1 base; nucleotides not matched to a gene: 2. CDR1 and CDR2 from the germline V gene are SGHRS and YFSETQ. For the CDR3, the DNA is TGCGCCAGCAGAGAGGGGGCGAACACTGAAGCTTTCTTT. Protein product: CASREGANTEAFF.

This chain connects TRBV6-5 to TRBJ2-2; D is undetermined. CDR1 and CDR2 (germline): MNHEY, SVGAGI. V lost 0 bases, J lost 7 bases, and 9 bases lay in between. This CDR3 has 14 amino acids. CDR3 sequence (DNA): TGTGCCAGCAGTTACTCCAAGACTCTCGGGGAGCTGTTTTTT. This encodes CASSYSKTLGELFF.